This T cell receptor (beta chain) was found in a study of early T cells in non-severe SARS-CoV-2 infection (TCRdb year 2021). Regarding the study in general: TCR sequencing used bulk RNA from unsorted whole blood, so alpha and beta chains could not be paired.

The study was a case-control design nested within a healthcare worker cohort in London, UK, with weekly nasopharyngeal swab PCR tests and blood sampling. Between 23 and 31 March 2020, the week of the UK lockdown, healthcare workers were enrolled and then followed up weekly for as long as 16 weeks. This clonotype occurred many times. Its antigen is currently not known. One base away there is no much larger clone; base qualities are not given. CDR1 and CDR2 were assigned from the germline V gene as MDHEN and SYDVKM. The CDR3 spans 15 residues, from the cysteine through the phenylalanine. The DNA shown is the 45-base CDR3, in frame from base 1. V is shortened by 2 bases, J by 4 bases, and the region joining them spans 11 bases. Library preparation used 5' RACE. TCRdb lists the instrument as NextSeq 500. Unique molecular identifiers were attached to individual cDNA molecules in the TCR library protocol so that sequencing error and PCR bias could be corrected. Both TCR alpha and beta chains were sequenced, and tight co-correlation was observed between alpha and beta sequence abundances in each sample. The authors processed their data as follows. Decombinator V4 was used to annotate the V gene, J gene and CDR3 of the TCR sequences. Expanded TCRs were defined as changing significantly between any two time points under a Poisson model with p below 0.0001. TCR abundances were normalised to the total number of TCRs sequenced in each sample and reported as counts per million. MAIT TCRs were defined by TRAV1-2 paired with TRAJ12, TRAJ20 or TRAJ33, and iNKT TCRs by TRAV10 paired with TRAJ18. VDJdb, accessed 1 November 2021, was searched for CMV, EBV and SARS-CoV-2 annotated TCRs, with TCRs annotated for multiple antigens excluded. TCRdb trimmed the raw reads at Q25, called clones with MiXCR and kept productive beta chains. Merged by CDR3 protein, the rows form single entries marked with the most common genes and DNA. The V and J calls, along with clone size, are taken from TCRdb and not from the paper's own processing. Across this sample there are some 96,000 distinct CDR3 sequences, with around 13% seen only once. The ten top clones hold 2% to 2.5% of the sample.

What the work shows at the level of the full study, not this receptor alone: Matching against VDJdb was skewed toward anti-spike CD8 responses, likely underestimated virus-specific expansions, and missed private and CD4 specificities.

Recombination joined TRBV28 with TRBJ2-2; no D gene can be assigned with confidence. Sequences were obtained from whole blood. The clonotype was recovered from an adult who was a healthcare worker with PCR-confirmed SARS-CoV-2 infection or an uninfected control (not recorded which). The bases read TGTGCCAGCAGTTTAAAAAGCCATATCACCGGGGAGCTGTTTTTT. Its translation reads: CASSLKSHITGELFF.